This T cell receptor beta chain was identified during a study of cytomegalovirus exposure and HLA in healthy donors. Study-level information: A data release that came early held some 79 million unique TCRs from HLA-typed donors.

Both 60 Vbeta primers and 13 Jbeta primers went into the PCR. Data came from immunoSEQ multiplex PCR; TCRdb stores just in-frame clones and leaves some out. This sample has about 94,000 clones; 6.5% to 8% occur once, and the top ten carry under 3%. Germline lookup yields CDR1 LNHDA and CDR2 SQIVND (reference sequence). CDR3 length equals 14 residues. J was trimmed by 5 bases and V by 5 bases; bases with no gene match: 8. As to this clone: Its target is unknown.

Overall study findings and caveats: In a later analysis, a missense DCLRE1C variant was linked to TCR beta V- and J-gene trimming.

The receptor was isolated from a man between 50 and 59 years old in good health and CMV-seronegative. The sequenced sample was PBMCs. This chain links TRBV19 with TRBJ1-2; 7 bases are a match to TRBD1. The CDR3 bases are TGTGCCAGTAGTGCGCGACAGGGAAGGTATGGCTACACCTTC. It translates to CASSARQGRYGYTF.